This entry lists 21 T cell receptor beta chains sequenced from one sample in a study of control samples from healthy donors and cancer patients. Profiling relied on immunoSEQ multiplex PCR, and the TCRdb table lists in-frame clones only, not all of them. Altogether 150,000 to 200,000 clones are present, around 91% being singletons, with the ten largest covering 1.4%. The sample consisted of blood. These receptor sequences come from a woman aged 45-65 years in good health.

This clone has a handful of counts. The chain couples TRBV6-2 or TRBV6-3 to TRBJ2-3; possible D gene TRBD2, 5 bases. The CDR3 contains 15 residues. In germline, CDR1 is MNHEY, CDR2 SVGEGT. V lost 4 bases and J 4 bases, leaving 15 bases between the germline ends. CDR3 region: CASSSGLVRADTQYF. The CDR3 DNA reads as TGTGCCAGCAGTTCCGGGTTAGTGAGGGCAGATACGCAGTATTTT.

A few counts support this clone. V gene TRBV18 combines with J gene TRBJ1-4, with D possibly TRBD1 on 6 matching bases. Trimming took off 4 bases at V and 0 bases at J, with 9 bases between the two ends. The V gene's germline CDR1 is KGHSH and CDR2 LQKENI. The CDR3 is made up of 15 amino acids. The CDR3 DNA reads as TGTGCCAGCTCACAACAGGGTTCAACTAATGAAAAACTGTTTTTT. As protein: CASSQQGSTNEKLFF.

The V gene is TRBV7-2, the J gene TRBJ2-7, with 8 bases identical to TRBD1. Germline values: CDR1 SGHTA, CDR2 FQGNSA. There are 14 residues in the CDR3. Unmatched junction bases numbered 8, after V lost 3 bases and J lost 7 bases. CDR3 in amino acids: CASSLGRGLGEQYF. The CDR3 DNA follows: TGTGCCAGCAGCTTGGGCAGGGGGCTGGGAGAGCAGTACTTC.

The chain's CDR3 is CASSSDRGNSPLHF. CDR3 nucleotide sequence: TGTGCCAGCAGCTCGGACAGGGGTAATTCACCCCTCCACTTT. The gene calls are TRBV11-1 and TRBJ1-6, with 9 bases lining up with TRBD1. The germline V gene has CDR1 SGHAT and CDR2 FQDESV (reference sequence). J was trimmed by 6 bases and V by 4 bases; bases with no gene match: 1. The CDR3 length is 14 residues. Variable domain in full (rest from reference TRBV11-1 and TRBJ1-6): EAEVAQSPRYKITEKSQAVAFWCDPISGHATLYWYRQILGQGPELLVQFQDESVVDDSQLPKDRFSAERLKGVDSTLKIQPAELGDSAMYLCASSSDRGNSPLHFGNGTRLTVT.

The J gene is TRBJ2-2, the V gene TRBV4-3; D tentatively fits TRBD1 or TRBD2 (5 bases each). Trimming cost V 5 bases and J 5 bases, with 18 bases left between them. The CDR3 loop spans 16 amino acids. Germline lookup yields CDR1 LGHNA and CDR2 YSLEER. CDR3 DNA: TGCGCCAGCAGCGTATTTCCGGGACCTTCAACCGGGGAGCTGTTTTTT. It is translated as CASSVFPGPSTGELFF.

V gene TRBV5-1 combines with J gene TRBJ1-4; D remains unclear. From germline, CDR1 is SGHRS and CDR2 YFSETQ. V lost 2 bases, J lost 5 bases, and 16 bases lay in between. The CDR3 is 16 amino acids. CDR3 sequence reads: CASSLWGDESNEKLFF. The CDR3 DNA is TGCGCCAGCAGCTTATGGGGAGACGAGAGCAATGAAAAACTGTTTTTT. The full variable domain, rest sourced from reference TRBV5-1 and TRBJ1-4, is KAGVTQTPRYLIKTRGQQVTLSCSPISGHRSVSWYQQTPGQGLQFLFEYFSETQRNKGNFPGRFSGRQFSNSRSEMNVSTLELGDSALYLCASSLWGDESNEKLFFGSGTQLSVL.

The chain recombines TRBV14 with TRBJ2-1; possibly TRBD1 for D (5 bases). This CDR3 has 14 amino acids. Germline V gene lookup returns CDR1 SGHDN and CDR2 FVKESK. With 0 bases removed from V and 2 bases from J, the gap between germline ends came to 5 bases. The CDR3 region is CASSQEGPYNEQFF. The CDR3 DNA reads TGTGCCAGCAGCCAAGAGGGGCCCTACAATGAGCAGTTCTTC.

The rearrangement joins TRBV30 to TRBJ1-4; D remains unclear. Germline loops: CDR1 GTSNPN, CDR2 SVGIG (reference sequence). The CDR3 length is 11 residues. The V gene lost 2 bases and the J gene lost 8 bases, with 6 bases spanning the gap. The CDR3 protein is CAWSWAEKLFF. The CDR3 DNA is TGTGCCTGGAGTTGGGCAGAAAAACTGTTTTTT.

The rearrangement joins TRBV9 to TRBJ2-7, with a tentative D call TRBD1 (6 bases). Germline-derived CDR1 and CDR2 are SGDLS and YYNGEE. Trimming cost V 0 bases and J 10 bases, with 20 bases left between them. The CDR3 runs 15 residues. The CDR3 sequence: CASSVGQGRSYGQYF. CDR3 nucleotide sequence: TGTGCCAGCAGCGTAGGTCAGGGGAGATCCTACGGACAGTACTTC.

The gene calls are TRBV19 and TRBJ2-1; 14 bases line up with TRBD2. V dropped 7 bases and J dropped 1; count of bases not matched to a gene: 3. The CDR3 is 16 amino acids. Germline assignment: CDR1 LNHDA and CDR2 SQIVND (reference sequence). The CDR3 here is CASKRTSGRSYNEQFF. CDR3 coding DNA: TGTGCCAGTAAGAGGACTAGCGGGAGGTCCTACAATGAGCAGTTCTTC.

A single count supports this clone. DNA for the CDR3: TGTGCCATCAGTGAGTCTCGGGGGCCCTATGGCTACACCTTC. Translation gives CAISESRGPYGYTF. The chain recombines TRBV10-3 with TRBJ1-2, with D possibly TRBD1 on 6 matching bases. The CDR3 has 14 amino acids. The V gene's germline CDR1 is ENHRY and CDR2 SYGVKD. Trimming removed 0 bases from V and 4 bases from J, with 9 bases in between.

The rearrangement joins TRBV5-6 to TRBJ2-2; tentative D call: TRBD1 (5 bases). The CDR3 has 15 residues. The germline CDR1 and CDR2 sequences are SGHDT and YYEEEE. V dropped 0 bases and J dropped 3 bases, with 9 bases sitting between them. Here the CDR3 DNA reads TGTGCCAGCAGCTTGGATGGCAGGGACACCGGGGAGCTGTTTTTT. Amino acids: CASSLDGRDTGELFF.

In regard to this clone: Mismatch with germline at one junction end may stem from a read error. The rearrangement joins TRBV30 to TRBJ2-7, with D possibly matching TRBD2 (5 bases). Germline assignment: CDR1 GTSNPN and CDR2 SVGIG (reference sequence). The CDR3 consists of 9 residues. CDR3 sequence reads: CALDFPETF. In DNA form, the CDR3 reads TGTGCCTTGGACTTCCCGGAGACTTTC. The full variable domain, completed using reference TRBV30 and TRBJ2-7, is SQTIHQWPATLVQPVGSPLSLECTVEGTSNPNLYWYRQAAGRGLQLLFYSVGIGQISSEVPQNLSASRPQDRQFILSSKKLLLSDSGFYLCALDFPETFGPGTRLTVT.

The chain is built from TRBV24-1 and TRBJ1-2, with unresolved D. CDR3 size: 14 residues. Trimming left V 3 bases short and J 5 bases short, with 12 bases between. CDR1 KGHDR and CDR2 SFDVKD come from the germline V gene. The chain's CDR3 is CATSDPALAYGYTF. In DNA, the CDR3 is TGTGCCACCAGTGATCCAGCCCTCGCTTATGGCTACACCTTC.

V is TRBV2 and J is TRBJ1-5; 7 bases match TRBD1. Looked up from germline, CDR1 is SNHLY and CDR2 is FYNNEI. The J segment lost 8 bases and the V segment lost 5 bases, leaving 9 bases of the junction unmatched. There are 14 residues in the CDR3. The CDR3 region is CASSYRGREEPQHF. Here the CDR3 DNA reads TGTGCCAGCAGTTACAGGGGCCGGGAGGAGCCCCAGCATTTT.

This clone has more than one count but fewer than ten. As DNA, the CDR3 is TGTGCCAGCAGTCCCTTGGGACAGACCTACGAGCAGTACTTC. Protein sequence: CASSPLGQTYEQYF. The chain employs TRBV6-2 or TRBV6-3 and TRBJ2-7; 7 positions agree with TRBD1. Trimming cost V 5 bases and J 2 bases; bases outside gene matches: 6. Germline values: CDR1 MNHEY, CDR2 SVGEGT. CDR3 length: 14 amino acids.

V gene TRBV6-1 combines with J gene TRBJ1-3; no firm D call. CDR1 is MNHNS and CDR2 is SASEGT in the germline V gene. This CDR3 is 15 amino acids long. V lost 3 bases to trimming and J lost 1 base, with 10 bases between them. The CDR3 sequence: CASSERTASGNTIYF. DNA of the CDR3: TGTGCCAGCAGTGAGAGGACGGCATCTGGAAACACCATATATTTT.

The rearrangement uses TRBV6-2 or TRBV6-3 and TRBJ2-7; 7 nucleotides match TRBD1. CDR3 size: 14 residues. J gave up 2 bases and V 1 base, and 2 bases lay outside the gene matches. Germline loops: CDR1 MNHEY, CDR2 SVGEGT. CDR3 residues: CASSYWTGPYEQYF. The CDR3 DNA is TGTGCCAGCAGTTACTGGACAGGCCCCTACGAGCAGTACTTC.

The chain links TRBV21-1 to TRBJ2-7; the D call of TRBD1 is as the table states it, not checked on the DNA. TRBV21-1 is marked as a pseudogene. The CDR3 runs to 13 residues. The chain's CDR3 is CASRGSYAYEQYF. CDR3 nucleotide sequence: TGTGCCAGCAGGGGCTCTTACGCCTACGAGCAGTACTTC.

The chain's CDR3 is CASSQVGQGISGANVLTF. For the CDR3, the DNA is TGCGCCAGCAGCCAAGTCGGTCAGGGGATCTCTGGGGCCAACGTCCTGACTTTC. The genes are TRBV4-3 and TRBJ2-6; a possible D gene is TRBD1 (6 bases). With 1 base removed from V and 0 bases from J, the gap between germline ends came to 13 bases. Germline V gene sequence: CDR1 LGHNA, CDR2 YSLEER. CDR3 length: 18 residues.

The chain couples TRBV5-6 to TRBJ1-6, with TRBD1 matching over 7 bases. The length of the CDR3 is 13 residues. The germline gives CDR1 SGHDT, CDR2 YYEEEE. With 4 bases clipped from V and 8 bases from J, the junction kept 3 bases outside the gene matches. The chain's CDR3 is CASSRDRHSPLHF. DNA for the CDR3: TGTGCCAGCAGCAGGGACAGACATTCACCCCTCCACTTT.